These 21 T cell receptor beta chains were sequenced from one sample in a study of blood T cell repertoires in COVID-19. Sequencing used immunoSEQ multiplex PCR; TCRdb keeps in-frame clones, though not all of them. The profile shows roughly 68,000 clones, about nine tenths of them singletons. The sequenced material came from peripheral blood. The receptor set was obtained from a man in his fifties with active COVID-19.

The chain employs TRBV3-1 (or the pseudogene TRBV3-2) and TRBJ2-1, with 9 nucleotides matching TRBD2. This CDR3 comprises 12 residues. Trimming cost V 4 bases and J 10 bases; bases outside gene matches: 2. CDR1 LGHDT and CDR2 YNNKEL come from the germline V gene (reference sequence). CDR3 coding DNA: TGTGCCAGCAGCCTGCTAGCGGGAGAGCAGTTCTTC. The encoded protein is CASSLLAGEQFF.

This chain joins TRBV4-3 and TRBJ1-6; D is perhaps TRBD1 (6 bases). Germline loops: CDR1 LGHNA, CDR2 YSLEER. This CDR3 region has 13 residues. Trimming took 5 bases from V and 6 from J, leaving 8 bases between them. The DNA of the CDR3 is TGCGCCAGCAGCGAGGACAGTAATTCACCCCTCCACTTT. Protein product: CASSEDSNSPLHF.

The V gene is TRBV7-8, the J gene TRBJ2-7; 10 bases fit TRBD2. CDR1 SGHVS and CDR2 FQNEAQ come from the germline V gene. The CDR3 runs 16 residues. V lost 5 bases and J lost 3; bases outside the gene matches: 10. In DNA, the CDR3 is TGTGCCAGCAGCACCTCTAGCGGGAGCGGGGACTACGAGCAGTACTTC. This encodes CASSTSSGSGDYEQYF.

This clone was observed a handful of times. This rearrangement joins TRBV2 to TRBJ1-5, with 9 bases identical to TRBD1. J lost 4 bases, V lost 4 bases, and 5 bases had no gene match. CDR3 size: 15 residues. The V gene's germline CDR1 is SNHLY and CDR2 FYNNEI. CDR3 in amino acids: CASSVWDRVNQPQHF. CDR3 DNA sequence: TGTGCCAGCAGTGTCTGGGACAGGGTAAATCAGCCCCAGCATTTT.

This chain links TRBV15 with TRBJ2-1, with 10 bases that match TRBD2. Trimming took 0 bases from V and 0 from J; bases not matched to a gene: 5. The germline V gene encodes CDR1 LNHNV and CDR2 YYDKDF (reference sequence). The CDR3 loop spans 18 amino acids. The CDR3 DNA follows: TGTGCCACCAGCAGAGATCGTGCTAGCGGGAGCTCCTACAATGAGCAGTTCTTC. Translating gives CATSRDRASGSSYNEQFF.

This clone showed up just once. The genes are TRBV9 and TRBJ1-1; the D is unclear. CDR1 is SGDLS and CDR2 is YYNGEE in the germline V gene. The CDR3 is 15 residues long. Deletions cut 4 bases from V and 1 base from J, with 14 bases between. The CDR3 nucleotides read TGTGCCAGCAGCCCCCAGGTTAGTGGGAACACTGAAGCTTTCTTT. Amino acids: CASSPQVSGNTEAFF.

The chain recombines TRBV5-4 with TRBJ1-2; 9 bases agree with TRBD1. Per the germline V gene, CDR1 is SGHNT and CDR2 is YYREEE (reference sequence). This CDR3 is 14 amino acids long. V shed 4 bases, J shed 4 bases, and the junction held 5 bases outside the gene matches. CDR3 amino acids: CASSPGTGLYGYTF. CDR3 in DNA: TGTGCCAGCAGCCCGGGGACAGGGCTCTATGGCTACACCTTC.

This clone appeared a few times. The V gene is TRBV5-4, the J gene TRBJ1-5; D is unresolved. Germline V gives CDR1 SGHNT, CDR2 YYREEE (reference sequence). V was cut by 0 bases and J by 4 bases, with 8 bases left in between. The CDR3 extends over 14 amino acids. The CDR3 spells CASSLGTGNQPQHF. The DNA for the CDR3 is TGTGCCAGCAGCTTGGGGACGGGAAATCAGCCCCAGCATTTT.

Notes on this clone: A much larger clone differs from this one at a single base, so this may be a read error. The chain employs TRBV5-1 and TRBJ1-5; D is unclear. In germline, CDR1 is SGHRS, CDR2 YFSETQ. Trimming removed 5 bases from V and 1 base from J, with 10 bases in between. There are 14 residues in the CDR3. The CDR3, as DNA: TGCGCCAGCAGTCCCGACGGGAGCAATCAGCCCCAGCATTTT. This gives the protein CASSPDGSNQPQHF.

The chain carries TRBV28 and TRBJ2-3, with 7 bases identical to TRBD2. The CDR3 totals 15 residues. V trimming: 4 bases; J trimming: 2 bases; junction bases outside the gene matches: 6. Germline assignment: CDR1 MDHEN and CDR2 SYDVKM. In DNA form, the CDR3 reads TGTGCCAGCAGTTCACCAGCGGGGCCCACAGATACGCAGTATTTT. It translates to CASSSPAGPTDTQYF.

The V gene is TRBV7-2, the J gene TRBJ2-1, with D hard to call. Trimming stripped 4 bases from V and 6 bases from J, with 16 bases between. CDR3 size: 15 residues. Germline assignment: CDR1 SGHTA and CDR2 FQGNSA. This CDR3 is CASSSRSSVPNEQFF. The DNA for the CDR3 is TGTGCCAGCAGCTCGAGATCGAGCGTACCCAATGAGCAGTTCTTC.

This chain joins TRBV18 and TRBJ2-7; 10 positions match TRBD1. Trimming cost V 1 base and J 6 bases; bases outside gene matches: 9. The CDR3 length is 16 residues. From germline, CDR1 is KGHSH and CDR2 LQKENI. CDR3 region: CASSPRGTGEPSEQYF. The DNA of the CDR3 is TGTGCCAGCTCACCACGGGGGACAGGGGAACCCTCCGAGCAGTACTTC.

This chain's CDR3 is CASSSGQGGAGEQFF. Written as DNA, the CDR3 is TGTGCCAGCAGTTCGGGACAGGGGGGGGCTGGCGAGCAGTTCTTC. The chain combines TRBV27 with TRBJ2-1, with 11 bases fitting TRBD1. The CDR3 is 15 residues long. Unmatched junction bases numbered 9, after V lost 4 bases and J lost 10 bases. The germline V gene has CDR1 MNHEY and CDR2 SMNVEV (reference sequence).

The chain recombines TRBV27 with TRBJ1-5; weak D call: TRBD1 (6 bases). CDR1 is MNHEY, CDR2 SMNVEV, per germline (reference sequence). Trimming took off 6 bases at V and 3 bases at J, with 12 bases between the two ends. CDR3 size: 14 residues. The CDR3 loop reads CASSPQGINQPQHF. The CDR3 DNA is TGTGCCAGCAGCCCACAGGGCATCAATCAGCCCCAGCATTTT.

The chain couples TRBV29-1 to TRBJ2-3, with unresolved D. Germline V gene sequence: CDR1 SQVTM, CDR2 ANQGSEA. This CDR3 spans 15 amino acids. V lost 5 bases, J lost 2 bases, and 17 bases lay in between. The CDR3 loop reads CSVRSSLLLTDTQYF. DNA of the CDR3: TGCAGCGTTAGGAGTTCCCTTCTCCTCACAGATACGCAGTATTTT.

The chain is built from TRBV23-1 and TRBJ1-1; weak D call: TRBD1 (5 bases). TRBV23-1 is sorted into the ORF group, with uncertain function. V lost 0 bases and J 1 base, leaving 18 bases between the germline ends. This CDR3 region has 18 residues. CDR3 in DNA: TGCGCCAGCAGTCAATCTGGTGGAGGGGCCCTCAAGAACACTGAAGCTTTCTTT. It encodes CASSQSGGGALKNTEAFF.

The CDR3 bases are TGTGCCAGCAGTCGACAGGGGGGGCAGCCCCAGCATTTT. Translated, it gives CASSRQGGQPQHF. This chain connects TRBV12-3 or TRBV12-4 to TRBJ1-5; TRBD1 matches 9 bases. V gave up 5 bases and J gave up 7 bases; unmatched junction bases: 3. The CDR3 covers 13 residues.

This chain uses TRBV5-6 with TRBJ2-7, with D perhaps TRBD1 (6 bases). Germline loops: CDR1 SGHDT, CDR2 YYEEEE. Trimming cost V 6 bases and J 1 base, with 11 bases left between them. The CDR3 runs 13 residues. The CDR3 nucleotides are TGTGCCAGCATCAAACAGGGATCCTACGAGCAGTACTTC. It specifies CASIKQGSYEQYF.

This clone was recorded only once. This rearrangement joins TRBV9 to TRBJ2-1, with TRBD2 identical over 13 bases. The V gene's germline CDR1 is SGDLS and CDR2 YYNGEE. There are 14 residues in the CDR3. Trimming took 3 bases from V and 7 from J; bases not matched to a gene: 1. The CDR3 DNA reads TGTGCCAGCAGCGGGACTAGCGGGGGAAATGAGCAGTTCTTC. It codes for CASSGTSGGNEQFF.

This CDR3 is CASSEKIAGFTDTQYF. CDR3 in DNA: TGTGCCAGCAGTGAAAAAATAGCGGGGTTCACAGATACGCAGTATTTT. The rearrangement links TRBV6-1 to TRBJ2-3; 8 bases are a match to TRBD2. J gave up 2 bases and V 2 bases, and 6 bases lay outside the gene matches. Germline-derived CDR1 and CDR2 are MNHNS and SASEGT. This CDR3 is 16 amino acids long.

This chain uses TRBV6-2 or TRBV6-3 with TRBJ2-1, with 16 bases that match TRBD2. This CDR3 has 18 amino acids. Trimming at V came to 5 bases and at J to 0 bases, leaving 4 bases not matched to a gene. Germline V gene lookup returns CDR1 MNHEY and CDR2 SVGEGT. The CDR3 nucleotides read TGTGCCAGCAGTCCGGGACTAGCGGGGGGGAGCTCCTACAATGAGCAGTTCTTC. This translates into CASSPGLAGGSSYNEQFF.